Listed below are T cell receptor beta chains from one sample, sequenced in a study of blood T cell repertoires in COVID-19. Assay used: immunoSEQ multiplex PCR; TCRdb lists only in-frame clones, some missing. The repertoire includes 150,000 to 180,000 clones, about four fifths of them detected once, and about 31% sits in the top ten. Material: peripheral blood. Receptors originate from a woman aged 55-69 years with acute or convalescent COVID-19. Both conserved end residues are part of each CDR3. D genes are given only for firm matches. Some rows mark clone size as missing; the rest say once, few, many or name a class of expanded clone.

J gene	clone size	V gene	D gene	CDR3 DNA	CDR3 protein
TRBJ1-2	NA	TRBV19	TRBD1	TGTGCCAGCACTGGACAGGGGGCGTTTGGCTATGGCTACACCTTC	CASTGQGAFGYGYTF
TRBJ1-3	NA	TRBV2	NA	TGTGCCAGCAGTGGGCCTGGAAACACCATATATTTT	CASSGPGNTIYF
TRBJ1-1	NA	TRBV14	NA	TGTGCCAGCAGCCTCTCGGACAGTAAAGCTTTCTTT	CASSLSDSKAFF
TRBJ2-7	NA	TRBV5-6	NA	TGTGCCAGCCGTCGGGGGGCGACCTACGAGCAGTACTTC	CASRRGATYEQYF
TRBJ1-1	once	TRBV12-3/TRBV12-4	NA	TGTGCCAGCAGTACAAACACTGAAGCTTTCTTT	CASSTNTEAFF
TRBJ1-2	few	TRBV7-9	TRBD1	TGTGCCAGCAGCTTTGTGGGACAGATAGTCGAAGGCTACACCTTC	CASSFVGQIVEGYTF
TRBJ1-3	NA	TRBV11-1	NA	TGTGCCAGCAGCTTAACCCGGGACATCGGAAACACCATATATTTT	CASSLTRDIGNTIYF
TRBJ2-2	NA	TRBV29-1	NA	TGCAGCGTTGAAGGGCTAGCGCGGACCGGGGAGCTGTTTTTT	CSVEGLARTGELFF
TRBJ1-2	NA	TRBV29-1	TRBD1	TGCAGCGTTGGGACAGGGGCAGACTATGGCTACACCTTC	CSVGTGADYGYTF
TRBJ1-4	NA	TRBV30	TRBD1	TGTGCCTGGAGTACCTTCAGGGGGATGGGGGAAAAACTGTTTTTT	CAWSTFRGMGEKLFF
TRBJ2-5	NA	TRBV7-9	NA	TGTGCCAGCAGCTTAGAGGGGCGGGGCGAAGAGACCCAGTACTTC	CASSLEGRGEETQYF
TRBJ1-5	once	TRBV19	NA	TGTGCCAGTAGTATGTCGGGGATTCAGCCCCAGCATTTT	CASSMSGIQPQHF
TRBJ1-2	few	TRBV7-9	NA	TGTGCCAGCAGCCCCTCCTCCTCGGGAGTCGGATGGTATGGCTACACCTTC	CASSPSSSGVGWYGYTF
TRBJ2-3	NA	TRBV2	NA	TGTGCCAGCAGTGAAGCGCCCTCGACTAGCACAGATACGCAGTATTTT	CASSEAPSTSTDTQYF
TRBJ2-2	NA	TRBV2	TRBD2	TGTGCCAGCAGTGAAGCGTCGCGGGGGGGTCACACCGGGGAGCTGTTTTTT	CASSEASRGGHTGELFF
TRBJ2-4	NA	TRBV11-2	NA	TGTGCCAGCAGCTTATTCTTAGACATTCAGTACTTC	CASSLFLDIQYF
TRBJ2-1	NA	TRBV12-3/TRBV12-4	NA	TGTGCCAGCAGTTTGGGACTTGGAAATGAGCAGTTCTTC	CASSLGLGNEQFF
TRBJ1-2	NA	TRBV30	NA	TGTGCCATCCTAGTCCAGGGCGCTGTCTATGGCTACACCTTC	CAILVQGAVYGYTF
TRBJ2-5	NA	TRBV25-1	NA	TGTGCCAGCAGTGAATATATGACAGAACAAGAGACCCAGTACTTC	CASSEYMTEQETQYF
TRBJ1-5	NA	TRBV30	TRBD1	TGTGCCTGGACAAAACAGGGGGCCTCGAATCAGCCCCAGCATTTT	CAWTKQGASNQPQHF
TRBJ2-1	NA	TRBV5-1	TRBD2	TGCGCCAGCAGCTTGACTAGCGGGGGGTCCTACAATGAGCAGTTCTTC	CASSLTSGGSYNEQFF
TRBJ2-4	few	TRBV7-2	NA	TGTGCCAGCAGCCCTCCGGGGGTTCTAGCCAAAAACATTCAGTACTTC	CASSPPGVLAKNIQYF
TRBJ2-7	few	TRBV19	TRBD1	TGTGCCAGTAGACGGGATACAGGGGCAACCTACGAGCAGTACTTC	CASRRDTGATYEQYF
TRBJ1-2	NA	TRBV24-1	NA	TGTGCCACCAGTGATTTGAGGAGGGGTTATGGCTACACCTTC	CATSDLRRGYGYTF
TRBJ2-5	NA	TRBV6-6	NA	TGTGCCAGCAGACACAGGAACACGGAGACCCAGTACTTC	CASRHRNTETQYF
TRBJ1-6	once	TRBV30	NA	TGTGCCGGGACGGCTCTCGCGGGGTATAATTCACCCCTCCACTTT	CAGTALAGYNSPLHF
TRBJ1-1	NA	TRBV19	TRBD1	TGTGCCAGTAGTACGACAGGGGATTGGGGGAACACTGAAGCTTTCTTT	CASSTTGDWGNTEAFF
TRBJ2-6	NA	TRBV9	TRBD1	TGTGCCAGCAGCAAGACAGGGGGAATGTTTGGGGCCAACGTCCTGACTTTC	CASSKTGGMFGANVLTF
TRBJ1-6	NA	TRBV5-1	NA	TGCGCCAGCAGCTTGGTCCAGGGGCCGAATTCACCCCTCCACTTT	CASSLVQGPNSPLHF
TRBJ2-5	NA	TRBV5-1	NA	TGCGCCAGCAGGGAAGGGGTTTCAGGAGAGACCCAGTACTTC	CASREGVSGETQYF
TRBJ1-5	NA	TRBV28	NA	TGTGCCAGCAGTTTATACGGGTTTGGGAGCAATCAGCCCCAGCATTTT	CASSLYGFGSNQPQHF
TRBJ2-7	NA	TRBV4-1	TRBD2	TGCGCCAGCAGCCTTAGCAACTGGGAGGGGAGATACGAGCAGTACTTC	CASSLSNWEGRYEQYF
TRBJ2-2	NA	TRBV5-1	NA	TGCGCCAGCAGCTTGGCAGGGAACACCGGGGAGCTGTTTTTT	CASSLAGNTGELFF
TRBJ2-2	NA	TRBV2	NA	TGTGCCAGCAGTGAAGCGGACTTTGTTACCGGGGAGCTGTTTTTT	CASSEADFVTGELFF
TRBJ1-3	NA	TRBV15	TRBD1	TGTGCCACCAGCAGAGATCTTTTACAGGGGGTGAACACCATATATTTT	CATSRDLLQGVNTIYF
TRBJ2-3	NA	TRBV7-2	TRBD1	TGTGCCAGCAGCTTATACAGGGGGAGCACAGATACGCAGTATTTT	CASSLYRGSTDTQYF
TRBJ2-1	NA	TRBV14	NA	TGTGCCAGCAGCTTGGCGGGCTTGCAGTTCTTC	CASSLAGLQFF
TRBJ1-6	NA	TRBV19	NA	TGTGCCAGTAGTAGGGACGGGAGGAATTCACCCCTCCACTTT	CASSRDGRNSPLHF
TRBJ1-2	NA	TRBV6-1	TRBD1	TGTGCCAGCAGTGAAAGCACAGGGGGGTGGGGTGGCTACACCTTC	CASSESTGGWGGYTF
TRBJ1-6	NA	TRBV9	TRBD1	TGTGCCAGCAGCGTGGACGCTCCTACTGGGACAGGGGGTTCACCCCTCCACTTT	CASSVDAPTGTGGSPLHF
TRBJ2-3	few	TRBV27	NA	TGTGCCAGCAGTCACCTGTTGGGCGTTAGCACAGATACGCAGTATTTT	CASSHLLGVSTDTQYF
TRBJ1-5	NA	TRBV19	NA	TGTGCCAGTAGTATCGGGAATAGCAATCAGCCCCAGCATTTT	CASSIGNSNQPQHF
TRBJ1-1	NA	TRBV5-1	NA	TGCGCCAGCAGCTTTCAACCAGACACTGAAGCTTTCTTT	CASSFQPDTEAFF
TRBJ1-2	NA	TRBV6-5	TRBD1	TGTGCCAGCAGTTACCCACACAGGGGGCCTGTCTTC	CASSYPHRGPVF
TRBJ2-5	NA	TRBV5-1	NA	TGCGCCAGCAGCTGGGGAAACACAGGGTCGGAGACCCAGTACTTC	CASSWGNTGSETQYF
TRBJ1-1	NA	TRBV18	NA	TGTGCCAGCTCGCCCACAGAGGGCGCGAACACTGAAGCTTTCTTT	CASSPTEGANTEAFF
TRBJ1-2	NA	TRBV9	NA	TGTGCCAGCAGCGTAGCCACACAGGGCGATGGCTATGGCTACACCTTC	CASSVATQGDGYGYTF
TRBJ1-6	NA	TRBV15	NA	TGTGCCACCAGCAGGGGAGGAACACCCCTCCACTTT	CATSRGGTPLHF
TRBJ1-1	NA	TRBV5-8	NA	TGTGCCAGCAGCTTGTCCCATAGGGGGAACACTGAAGCTTTCTTT	CASSLSHRGNTEAFF
TRBJ1-2	NA	TRBV6-5	TRBD1	TGTGCCAGCAGTTACTCCGGGACAGGGTCTGGCTACACCTTC	CASSYSGTGSGYTF